A single sample gave rise to the 3 T cell receptor beta chains below, sequenced in a study of radiotherapy plus CTLA-4 blockade in lung cancer. Clones were sequenced by immunoSEQ multiplex PCR, and TCRdb holds only the in-frame ones, with some missing. The sample lists roughly 44,000 clones, about 88% occurring once. The sequences come from peripheral blood, collected from a patient treated with radiotherapy plus ipilimumab. The receptors stem from a human donor with non-small cell lung cancer whose response to radiotherapy plus ipilimumab could not be evaluated.

V and J are TRBV7-2 and TRBJ2-2; 7 bases line up with TRBD2. The CDR3 has 14 amino acids. J gave up 7 bases and V 5 bases, and 7 bases lay outside the gene matches. Germline V CDR1 and CDR2: SGHTA, FQGNSA. CDR3 sequence reads: CASSPRWGGGELFF. The CDR3 DNA reads as TGTGCCAGCAGCCCCAGATGGGGGGGCGGGGAGCTGTTTTTT. The entire variable domain, with the rest obtained from reference TRBV7-2 and TRBJ2-2, is as follows: GAGVSQSPSNKVTEKGKDVELRCDPISGHTALYWYRQSLGQGLEFLIYFQGNSAPDKSGLPSDRFSAERTGGSVSTLTIQRTQQEDSAVYLCASSPRWGGGELFFGEGSRLTVL.

V usage is TRBV6-1 and J usage is TRBJ2-2; 7 positions match TRBD1. Per germline, CDR1 MNHNS and CDR2 SASEGT. Trimming removed 9 bases from V and 2 bases from J; junction bases left unmatched: 6. This CDR3 has 14 residues. CDR3 sequence reads: CARRGRGNTGELFF. The CDR3 DNA reads TGTGCCAGGAGGGGGCGCGGAAACACCGGGGAGCTGTTTTTT.

This chain joins TRBV5-8 and TRBJ1-5; the match to TRBD1 covers 9 bases. Looked up from germline, CDR1 is SGHTS and CDR2 is YDEGEE. The junction had 3 bases not matched to a gene; V was cut back by 0 bases and J by 8 bases. CDR3 length: 14 amino acids. The CDR3 sequence: CASSLVTGGEPQHF. CDR3 in DNA: TGTGCCAGCAGCTTGGTGACAGGGGGTGAGCCCCAGCATTTT.